This entry lists 18 T cell receptor beta chains sequenced from one sample in a study of early T cells in non-severe SARS-CoV-2 infection. Via MiXCR, TCRdb re-called the 5' RACE reads, giving one row per CDR3 protein. The data show approximately 80,000 distinct CDR3 sequences, 11% seen once. The sample was whole blood, taken at baseline. The receptors derive from an adult who was a healthcare worker with PCR-confirmed SARS-CoV-2 infection or an uninfected control (not recorded which).

This clonotype was recorded at least ten times. The chain couples TRBV12-3 or TRBV12-4 to TRBJ2-1; D uncertain. There are 12 residues in the CDR3. Trimming stripped 3 bases from V and 8 bases from J, with 8 bases between. CDR3 nucleotide sequence: TGTGCCAGCAGTTTCAGCAGGTATGAGCAGTTCTTC. This translates into CASSFSRYEQFF.

The V and J genes are TRBV6-2 or TRBV6-3 and TRBJ2-1; D assignment may be TRBD1 or TRBD2 (5 bases each). The V gene lost 1 base and the J gene lost 15 bases, with 22 bases spanning the gap. Germline V gene sequence: CDR1 MNHEY, CDR2 SVGEGT. This CDR3 has 15 residues. CDR3 nucleotide sequence: TGTGCCAGCAGTTACTACCAGGGACCATCCCACGAGGCGTTCTTC. Translation: CASSYYQGPSHEAFF.

There are many counts of this clonotype. V gene TRBV10-3 combines with J gene TRBJ2-3; D remains ambiguous. Trimming took off 7 bases at V and 6 bases at J, with 11 bases between the two ends. Germline CDR1 is ENHRY and CDR2 is SYGVKD. The CDR3 length is 12 residues. The CDR3 DNA sequence: TGTGCCATCAATACTGAAGGGGATACGCAGTATTTT. It encodes CAINTEGDTQYF.

This clonotype was counted between two and nine times. This chain joins TRBV29-1 and TRBJ2-3, with unresolved D. With 0 bases removed from V and 6 bases from J, the gap between germline ends came to 13 bases. The CDR3 length is 14 residues. CDR1 SQVTM and CDR2 ANQGSEA come from the germline V gene. The CDR3 coding sequence is TGCAGCGTTGAAGAATCAGGTGGTAGCGATACGCAGTATTTT. Encoded protein: CSVEESGGSDTQYF.

Only a few counts were recorded for this clonotype. The rearrangement joins TRBV29-1 to TRBJ1-1; D not resolved. CDR1 is SQVTM, CDR2 ANQGSEA, per germline. This CDR3 has 12 residues. V shed 5 bases and J shed 6 bases, with 13 bases lying between them. For the CDR3, the DNA is TGCAGCGTTTCCCCGGGAGACGCTGAAGCTTTCTTT. This encodes CSVSPGDAEAFF.

The chain carries TRBV20-1 and TRBJ2-1, with D perhaps TRBD1 (6 bases). Germline loops: CDR1 DFQATT, CDR2 SNEGSKA (reference sequence). V was clipped by 0 bases and J by 5 bases, with 11 bases between them. The CDR3 is 14 amino acids. In DNA, the CDR3 is TGCAGTGCTAGAGATATGACAGGCCACAATGAGCAGTTCTTC. This translates into CSARDMTGHNEQFF.

This clonotype was picked up a small number of times. The V gene is TRBV10-2, the J gene TRBJ2-3, with 8 bases that match TRBD2. The CDR3 runs 14 residues. V dropped 7 bases and J dropped 6; count of bases not matched to a gene: 9. Germline V gene lookup returns CDR1 WSHSY and CDR2 SAAADI. This chain's CDR3 is CASNSGGRSDTQYF. CDR3 sequence (DNA): TGCGCCAGCAACAGCGGGGGTCGTTCCGATACGCAGTATTTT.

This clonotype was observed many times. The gene calls are TRBV7-9 and TRBJ1-2; 8 bases map to TRBD1. J lost 2 bases, V lost 1 base, and 6 bases had no gene match. The CDR3 is 16 amino acids. The germline gives CDR1 SEHNR, CDR2 FQNEAQ (reference sequence). CDR3 in amino acids: CASSLGRQGPNYGYTF. The CDR3 DNA is TGTGCCAGCAGCTTAGGCCGACAGGGGCCAAACTATGGCTACACCTTC.

The sample holds a few counts of this clonotype. The chain couples TRBV28 to TRBJ2-5, with D perhaps TRBD2 (5 bases). Germline values: CDR1 MDHEN, CDR2 SYDVKM. CDR3 length: 14 residues. Between the trimmed V and J ends, which lost 4 bases and 5 bases, there was a span of 14 bases. For the CDR3, the DNA is TGTGCCAGCAGTTGGGAGTTCTTGGGGGAGACCCAGTACTTC. This encodes CASSWEFLGETQYF.

The J gene is TRBJ2-3, the V gene TRBV5-6, with D maybe TRBD1 (6 bases). This CDR3 region has 15 residues. Trimming removed 1 base from V and 3 bases from J, with 12 bases in between. The V gene's germline CDR1 is SGHDT and CDR2 YYEEEE. CDR3 nucleotides: TGTGCCAGCAGCTTGAGGCAGGGGTTGACAGATACGCAGTATTTT. This gives the protein CASSLRQGLTDTQYF.

This clonotype was recorded a few times. J is TRBJ2-5 and V is TRBV28; no clear D gene. CDR1 is MDHEN, CDR2 SYDVKM, per germline. The V end was cut by 8 bases, the J end by 5 bases, with 12 bases between. CDR3 length equals 12 residues. Here the CDR3 DNA reads TGTGCCAGCTCTAGAAAGATGGAGACCCAGTACTTC. It is translated as CASSRKMETQYF. Combining the CDR3 with reference TRBV28 and TRBJ2-5 gives the whole variable domain DVKVTQSSRYLVKRTGEKVFLECVQDMDHENMFWYRQDPGLGLRLIYFSYDVKMKEKGDIPEGYSVSREKKERFSLILESASTNQTSMYLCASSRKMETQYFGPGTRLLVL.

The rearrangement links TRBV2 to TRBJ2-2, with TRBD1 matching over 10 bases. Per germline, CDR1 SNHLY and CDR2 FYNNEI. The CDR3 covers 15 residues. J gave up 3 bases and V 6 bases, and 4 bases lay outside the gene matches. The CDR3 DNA sequence: TGTGCCAGCAGAAGGGGGACAGGGGACACCGGGGAGCTGTTTTTT. This encodes CASRRGTGDTGELFF.

This clonotype has ten or more counts. The CDR3 is CATGDTYQPQHF. The DNA of the CDR3 is TGTGCCACCGGGGACACCTATCAGCCCCAGCATTTT. The genes are TRBV6-2 or TRBV6-3 and TRBJ1-5, with D tentatively TRBD1 (6 bases). The CDR3 is 12 residues long. Trimming stripped 10 bases from V and 5 bases from J, with 12 bases between. Germline V gives CDR1 MNHEY, CDR2 SVGEGT.

This clonotype was seen many times. CDR3 nucleotide sequence: TGTGCCAGCAGATCCGCCGGTATGGGGGCCGGGGAAAAACTGTTTTTT. Protein product: CASRSAGMGAGEKLFF. This chain uses TRBV6-1 with TRBJ1-4, with D perhaps TRBD1 (6 bases). The V gene lost 6 bases and the J gene lost 8 bases, with 22 bases spanning the gap. The CDR3 has 16 amino acids. Germline CDR1 and CDR2: MNHNS and SASEGT.

This clonotype was counted ten times or more. The chain links TRBV2 to TRBJ1-1, with 7 bases identical to TRBD1. Trimming removed 7 bases from V and 7 bases from J; junction bases left unmatched: 3. Looked up from germline, CDR1 is SNHLY and CDR2 is FYNNEI. This CDR3 has 11 amino acids. CDR3 in DNA: TGTGCCAGCATTAACAGGGGTGAAGCTTTCTTT. This gives the protein CASINRGEAFF.

This clonotype was recorded many times. The chain couples TRBV7-9 to TRBJ2-6; 10 nucleotides line up with TRBD1. The CDR3 runs to 18 residues. Germline V gene data show CDR1 as SEHNR and CDR2 as FQNEAQ (reference sequence). After removal of 7 bases from V and 2 bases from J, the junction contained 11 bases not matched to a gene. CDR3 loop: CASIPGTGVLAGANVLTF. Written as DNA, the CDR3 is TGTGCCAGCATCCCCGGGACAGGGGTTTTAGCTGGGGCCAACGTCCTGACTTTC.

This clonotype was counted a few times. This rearrangement joins TRBV6-5 to TRBJ2-3, with TRBD2 matching 7 bases. With 5 bases clipped from V and 5 bases from J, the junction kept 10 bases outside the gene matches. Germline lookup yields CDR1 MNHEY and CDR2 SVGAGI. This CDR3 comprises 15 residues. In nucleotides, the CDR3 is TGTGCCAGCAGTGGGCTATGGCGGGGGAAAGATACGCAGTATTTT. Translated: CASSGLWRGKDTQYF.

In this sample, this clonotype turned up a few times. The V gene is TRBV11-2, the J gene TRBJ1-1; D possibly corresponds to TRBD1 (5 bases). Germline CDR1 and CDR2: SGHAT and FQNNGV. The CDR3 is 11 amino acids. The V end lost 2 bases, the J end lost 13 bases, and 11 bases lay between the germline ends. The CDR3 loop reads CASSLQGRVFF. The CDR3 coding sequence is TGTGCCAGCAGCTTACAGGGCCGGGTTTTCTTT.